One and the same sample provided the 15 T cell receptor beta chains below, sequenced in a study of beta chain features in type 1 diabetes. The investigators reverse transcribed all of the isolated RNA, so they sequenced expressed TCRB transcripts. Sequencing was performed with immunoSEQ multiplex PCR; in TCRdb, only in-frame clones are kept and a portion is missing. The sample consists of about 150,000 clones, approximately 12% of them appearing once. What was sequenced was central memory CD4+ T cells from blood. Source of these receptors: a man between 18 and 29 years old in good health.

This clone was counted only a few times. The chain couples TRBV4-2 to TRBJ2-1; 9 nucleotides agree with TRBD2. This CDR3 is 16 amino acids long. Germline V gene lookup returns CDR1 LGHNA and CDR2 YNFKEQ. Unmatched junction bases numbered 5, after V lost 0 bases and J lost 5 bases. The CDR3 nucleotides read TGTGCCAGCAGCCAAGATCTGGCGGGAGGGCACAATGAGCAGTTCTTC. Translating it yields CASSQDLAGGHNEQFF.

This clone turned up a few times. V gene TRBV19 combines with J gene TRBJ2-4; TRBD2 aligns across 11 bases. Germline V gene sequence: CDR1 LNHDA, CDR2 SQIVND (reference sequence). The V segment lost 8 bases and the J segment 1 base; nucleotides outside the gene matches: 4. The CDR3 is made up of 15 amino acids. As DNA, the CDR3 is TGTGCCAGTTCTCCTAGCGGGAGGGCCAAAAACATTCAGTACTTC. Translated: CASSPSGRAKNIQYF. The variable domain in full, with the rest retrieved from reference TRBV19 and TRBJ2-4, is DGGITQSPKYLFRKEGQNVTLSCEQNLNHDAMYWYRQDPGQGLRLIYYSQIVNDFQKGDIAEGYSVSREKKESFPLTVTSAQKNPTAFYLCASSPSGRAKNIQYFGAGTRLSVL.

A few counts support this clone. The rearrangement links TRBV4-2 to TRBJ1-2; D not certain. V gave up 1 base and J gave up 3 bases, with 6 bases separating them. The germline gives CDR1 LGHNA, CDR2 YNFKEQ. The CDR3 is made up of 13 amino acids. Here the CDR3 DNA reads TGTGCCAGCAGCCAAGGACACTACTATGGCTACACCTTC. Amino acids: CASSQGHYYGYTF.

This chain links TRBV7-8 with TRBJ2-2; D call uncertain. The CDR3 is 13 residues long. V shed 2 bases and J shed 5 bases, with 6 bases lying between them. CDR1 SGHVS and CDR2 FQNEAQ come from the germline V gene. The CDR3 spells CASSLTPTGELFF. DNA for the CDR3: TGTGCCAGCAGCTTAACACCAACCGGGGAGCTGTTTTTT.

This clone was found a few times. Other DNA sequences within the sample encode an identical CDR3. The CDR3 nucleotides read TGTGCCAGCAGCGTAGTGGATACAGATACGCAGTATTTT. Its protein product is CASSVVDTDTQYF. This sequence joins TRBV9 and TRBJ2-3; D gene unclear. Trimming cost V 0 bases and J 3 bases, with 5 bases left between them. CDR3 length equals 13 residues. CDR1 is SGDLS and CDR2 is YYNGEE in the germline V gene.

This chain uses TRBV9 with TRBJ1-1, with D unresolved. CDR3 length: 14 residues. Germline CDR1 SGDLS, CDR2 YYNGEE. The ends were cut back, 4 bases at V and 0 bases at J, with 10 bases in the middle. CDR3 residues: CASSSLGLNTEAFF. In DNA form, the CDR3 reads TGTGCCAGCAGCTCCTTAGGACTGAACACTGAAGCTTTCTTT.

The rearrangement links TRBV7-3 to TRBJ1-1; D is unresolved. The ends were cut back, 3 bases at V and 0 bases at J, with 14 bases in the middle. The CDR3 length is 16 residues. Germline V gene sequence: CDR1 SGHTA, CDR2 FQGTGA. As DNA, the CDR3 is TGTGCCAGCAGCTTCGGTGCGCAGGCGTTGAACACTGAAGCTTTCTTT. As protein: CASSFGAQALNTEAFF.

This clone was picked up a small number of times. The rearrangement joins TRBV4-3 to TRBJ2-3; the D gene is possibly TRBD1 (6 bases). Between the trimmed V and J ends, which lost 0 bases and 3 bases, there was a span of 10 bases. The germline V gene encodes CDR1 LGHNA and CDR2 YSLEER. This CDR3 is built from 15 residues. CDR3 DNA sequence: TGCGCCAGCAGCCAAGAAACAGGGAAAACAGATACGCAGTATTTT. Translating gives CASSQETGKTDTQYF.

This clone is judged medium-sized (0.01 to 0.1%). The chain is built from TRBV10-3 and TRBJ2-1; D is possibly TRBD2 (5 bases). Trimming stripped 5 bases from V and 2 bases from J, with 10 bases between. The germline gives CDR1 ENHRY, CDR2 SYGVKD. This CDR3 region has 14 residues. CDR3 loop: CAISRGLAYNEQFF. The CDR3 DNA is TGTGCCATCAGTCGGGGATTGGCCTACAATGAGCAGTTCTTC.

This clone showed up many times. The rearrangement links TRBV7-9 to TRBJ2-7; D call uncertain. The germline V gene encodes CDR1 SEHNR and CDR2 FQNEAQ (reference sequence). The germline V and J ends were trimmed by 5 bases and 0 bases, with 11 bases remaining between them. CDR3 length equals 14 residues. The CDR3 coding sequence is TGTGCCAGCAGCCCCGACACCCTCTCCTACGAGCAGTACTTC. Translating it yields CASSPDTLSYEQYF.

In DNA form, the CDR3 reads TGCGCCAGCAGCTTGGGGCTAGCGTACAGCTCCTACGAGCAGTACTTC. This codes for CASSLGLAYSSYEQYF. V and J are TRBV5-1 and TRBJ2-7; D is perhaps TRBD2 (6 bases). The CDR3 is 16 amino acids. V was pared by 0 bases and J by 0 bases, with 13 bases between. Germline values: CDR1 SGHRS, CDR2 YFSETQ.

V is TRBV7-2 and J is TRBJ2-5, with D tentatively TRBD2 (5 bases). Trimming pared 1 base from V and 5 bases from J, leaving 8 bases between. From germline, CDR1 is SGHTA and CDR2 FQGNSA. The CDR3 runs to 13 residues. The chain's CDR3 is CASSLVREETQYF. CDR3 DNA: TGTGCCAGCAGCTTAGTTAGGGAGGAGACCCAGTACTTC. Full variable domain (missing parts from reference TRBV7-2 and TRBJ2-5): GAGVSQSPSNKVTEKGKDVELRCDPISGHTALYWYRQSLGQGLEFLIYFQGNSAPDKSGLPSDRFSAERTGGSVSTLTIQRTQQEDSAVYLCASSLVREETQYFGPGTRLLVL.

The chain combines TRBV5-1 with TRBJ1-3, with unresolved D. The CDR3 consists of 14 residues. Germline V lookup: CDR1 SGHRS, CDR2 YFSETQ. Trimming took off 0 bases at V and 2 bases at J, with 6 bases between the two ends. In DNA form, the CDR3 reads TGCGCCAGCAGCTTGGGCCTCGCTGGAAACACCATATATTTT. Protein product: CASSLGLAGNTIYF.

In this sample, this clone turned up a few times. The chain has TRBV4-1 and TRBJ2-7; D unclear. V was cut by 1 base and J by 4 bases, with 8 bases left in between. The CDR3 is 13 residues long. Germline V gene lookup returns CDR1 MGHRA and CDR2 YSYEKL. CDR3: CASSQGPAYEQYF. The CDR3 DNA is TGCGCCAGCAGCCAAGGCCCCGCTTACGAGCAGTACTTC.

This clone appeared a few times. The chain employs TRBV27 and TRBJ1-5; the match to TRBD1 covers 9 bases. The V and J ends lost 6 bases and 7 bases, in that order; junction bases with no gene match: 4. The CDR3 extends over 13 amino acids. Per germline, CDR1 MNHEY and CDR2 SMNVEV (reference sequence). The CDR3 bases are TGTGCCAGCAGGGACAGGGGCCTCCAGCCCCAGCATTTT. This gives the protein CASRDRGLQPQHF.